Included here is one T cell receptor beta chain sequence, with context. The antigen is unknown. The data derive from a study of primary melanoma T cells and metastatic recurrence. Study-level background: These T2 to T4 primary melanomas had thickness greater than 1 mm. Whole-study results and caveats: T-cell fraction reportedly outperformed other histopathological variables added to thickness. T-cell fraction over 20% seemed protective regardless of ulceration or nodes.

The patients had surgically resected primary melanoma at risk of metastatic recurrence. Generated by immunoSEQ multiplex PCR, the TCRdb table keeps only in-frame clones and is missing some. Found here are 130 to 150 clones, 75% to 95% of them singletons; the top ten hold about 20%. Per the germline V gene, CDR1 is MNHGY and CDR2 is SAAAGT. The CDR3 is made up of 15 amino acids. Losses at the gene ends were 7 bases for V and 6 bases for J; bases not matched to a gene: 12. This clonotype originated in a human donor with melanoma. The sample consisted of melanoma tumor tissue. The chain has TRBV6-8 and TRBJ2-1; 7 bases align to TRBD2. CDR3 in amino acids: CASTITPSGVNEQFF. The CDR3 nucleotides are TGTGCCAGCACCATAACCCCAAGCGGGGTCAATGAGCAGTTCTTC.